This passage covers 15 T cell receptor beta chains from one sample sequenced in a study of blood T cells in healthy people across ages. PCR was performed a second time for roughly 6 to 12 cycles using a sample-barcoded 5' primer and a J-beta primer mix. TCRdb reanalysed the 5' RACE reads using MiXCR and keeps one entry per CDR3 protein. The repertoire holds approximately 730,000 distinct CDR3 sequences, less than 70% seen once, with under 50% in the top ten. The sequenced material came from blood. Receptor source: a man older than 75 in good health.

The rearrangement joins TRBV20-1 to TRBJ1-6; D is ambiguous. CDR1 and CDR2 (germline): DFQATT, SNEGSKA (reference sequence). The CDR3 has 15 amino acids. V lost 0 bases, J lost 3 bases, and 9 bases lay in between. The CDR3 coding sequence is TGCAGTGCTAGAGATCAGTCAGGCTATAATTCACCCCTCCACTTT. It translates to CSARDQSGYNSPLHF.

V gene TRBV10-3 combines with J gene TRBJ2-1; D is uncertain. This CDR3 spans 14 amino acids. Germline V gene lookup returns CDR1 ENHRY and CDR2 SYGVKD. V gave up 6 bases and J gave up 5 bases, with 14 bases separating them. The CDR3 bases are TGTGCCATCAGGAGCAGCTCCCAGGACAATGAGCAGTTCTTC. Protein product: CAIRSSSQDNEQFF.

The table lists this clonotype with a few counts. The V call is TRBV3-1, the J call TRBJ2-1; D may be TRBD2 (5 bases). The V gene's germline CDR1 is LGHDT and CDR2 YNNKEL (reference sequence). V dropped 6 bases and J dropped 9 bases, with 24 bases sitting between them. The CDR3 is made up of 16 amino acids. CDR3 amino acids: CASSPLTTRPGSEQFF. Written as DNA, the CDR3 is TGTGCCAGCAGTCCCTTGACTACACGACCGGGCAGTGAGCAGTTCTTC.

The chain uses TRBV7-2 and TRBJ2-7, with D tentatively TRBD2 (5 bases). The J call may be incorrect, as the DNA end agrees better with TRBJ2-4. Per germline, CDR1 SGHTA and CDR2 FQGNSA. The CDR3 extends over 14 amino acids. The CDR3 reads CASSFPGSRNIQYF. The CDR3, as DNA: TGTGCCAGCAGCTTCCCGGGAAGCAGAAACATTCAGTACTTC.

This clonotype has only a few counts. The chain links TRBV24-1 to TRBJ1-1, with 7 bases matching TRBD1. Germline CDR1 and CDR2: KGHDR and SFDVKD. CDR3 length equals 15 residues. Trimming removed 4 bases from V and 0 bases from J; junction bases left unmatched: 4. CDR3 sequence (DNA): TGTGCCACCAGTGACTCGGGACAGATGAACACTGAAGCTTTCTTT. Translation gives CATSDSGQMNTEAFF.

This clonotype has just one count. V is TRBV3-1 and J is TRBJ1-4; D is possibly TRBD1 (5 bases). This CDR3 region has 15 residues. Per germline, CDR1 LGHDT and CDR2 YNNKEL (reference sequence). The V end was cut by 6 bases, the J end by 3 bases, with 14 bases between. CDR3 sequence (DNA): TGTGCCAGCAGAAGAGGGCCAGGGCCTAATGAAAAACTGTTTTTT. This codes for CASRRGPGPNEKLFF.

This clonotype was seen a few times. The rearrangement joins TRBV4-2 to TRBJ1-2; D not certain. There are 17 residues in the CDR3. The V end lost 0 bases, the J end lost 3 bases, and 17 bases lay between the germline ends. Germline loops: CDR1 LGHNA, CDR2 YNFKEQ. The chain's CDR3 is CASSQEGGEGWDYGYTF. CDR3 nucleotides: TGTGCCAGCAGCCAAGAGGGTGGGGAGGGATGGGACTATGGCTACACCTTC.

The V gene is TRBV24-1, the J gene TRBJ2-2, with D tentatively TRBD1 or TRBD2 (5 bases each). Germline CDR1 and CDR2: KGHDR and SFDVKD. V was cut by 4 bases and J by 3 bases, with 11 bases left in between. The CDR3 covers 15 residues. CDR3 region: CATSDTGTYTGELFF. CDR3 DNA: TGTGCCACCAGTGACACCGGGACCTACACCGGGGAGCTGTTTTTT.

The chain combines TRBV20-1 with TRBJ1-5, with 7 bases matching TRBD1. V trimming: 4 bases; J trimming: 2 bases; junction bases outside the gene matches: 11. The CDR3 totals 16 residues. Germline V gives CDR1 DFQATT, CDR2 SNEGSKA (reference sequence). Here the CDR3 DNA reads TGCAGTGCTACCCAGGGGGTAGGTGAAGGCAATCAGCCCCAGCATTTT. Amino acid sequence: CSATQGVGEGNQPQHF.

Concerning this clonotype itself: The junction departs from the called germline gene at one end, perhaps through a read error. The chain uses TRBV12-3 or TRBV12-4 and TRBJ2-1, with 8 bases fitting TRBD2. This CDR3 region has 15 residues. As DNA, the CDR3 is TGTGCCAGCAATTTAGTAGCGGGACCCTACAATGAGCAGTTCTTC. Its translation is CASNLVAGPYNEQFF.

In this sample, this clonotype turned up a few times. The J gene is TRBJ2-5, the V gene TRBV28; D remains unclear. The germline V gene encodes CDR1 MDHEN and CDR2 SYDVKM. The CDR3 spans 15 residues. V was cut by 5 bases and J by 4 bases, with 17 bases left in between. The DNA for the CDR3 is TGTGCCAGCAGTCTCGCCGCGATCAGGCTAGAGACCCAGTACTTC. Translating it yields CASSLAAIRLETQYF.

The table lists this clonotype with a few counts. The CDR3: CASSLVGQGIAKNIQYF. CDR3 bases: TGTGCCAGCAGCCTGGTGGGGCAGGGGATTGCCAAAAACATTCAGTACTTC. This chain joins TRBV28 and TRBJ2-4; D possibly corresponds to TRBD1 (6 bases). The CDR3 has 17 residues. The V and J ends lost 6 bases and 1 base respectively, with 19 bases between them. CDR1 and CDR2 from the germline V gene are MDHEN and SYDVKM. The full variable domain, its missing parts supplied by reference TRBV28 and TRBJ2-4, is DVKVTQSSRYLVKRTGEKVFLECVQDMDHENMFWYRQDPGLGLRLIYFSYDVKMKEKGDIPEGYSVSREKKERFSLILESASTNQTSMYLCASSLVGQGIAKNIQYFGAGTRLSVL.

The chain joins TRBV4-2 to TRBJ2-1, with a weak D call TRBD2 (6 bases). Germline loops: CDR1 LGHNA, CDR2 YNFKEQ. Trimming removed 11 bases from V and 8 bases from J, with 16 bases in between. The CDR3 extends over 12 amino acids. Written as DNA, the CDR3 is TGTGCCGCTCGGGCGGGGCGAGATGAGCAGTTCTTC. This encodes CAARAGRDEQFF.

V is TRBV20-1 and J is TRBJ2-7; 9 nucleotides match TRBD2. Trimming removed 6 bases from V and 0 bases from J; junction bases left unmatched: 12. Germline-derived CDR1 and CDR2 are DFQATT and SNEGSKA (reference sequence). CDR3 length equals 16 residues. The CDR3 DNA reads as TGCAGTGCGGACGCTAGCGGGGTTGGGTTCTCCTACGAGCAGTACTTC. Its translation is CSADASGVGFSYEQYF.

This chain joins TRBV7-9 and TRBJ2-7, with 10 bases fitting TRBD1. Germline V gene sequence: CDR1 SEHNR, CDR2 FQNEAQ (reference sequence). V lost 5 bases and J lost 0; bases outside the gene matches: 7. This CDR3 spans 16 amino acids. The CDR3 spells CASSKSDRGNSYEQYF. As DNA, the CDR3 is TGTGCCAGCAGCAAATCGGACAGGGGGAACTCCTACGAGCAGTACTTC.